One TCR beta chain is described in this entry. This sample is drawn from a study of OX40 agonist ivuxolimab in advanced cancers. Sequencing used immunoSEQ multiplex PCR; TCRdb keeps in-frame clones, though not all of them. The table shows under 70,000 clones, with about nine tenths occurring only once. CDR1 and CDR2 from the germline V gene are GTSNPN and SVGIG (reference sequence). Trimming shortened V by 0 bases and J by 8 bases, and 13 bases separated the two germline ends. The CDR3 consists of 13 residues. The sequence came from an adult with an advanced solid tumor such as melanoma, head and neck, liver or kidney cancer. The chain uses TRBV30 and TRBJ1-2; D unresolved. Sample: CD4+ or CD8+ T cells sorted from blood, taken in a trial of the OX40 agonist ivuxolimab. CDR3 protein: CAWSVQPPGGYTF. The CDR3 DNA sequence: TGTGCCTGGAGTGTACAGCCACCTGGAGGCTACACCTTC. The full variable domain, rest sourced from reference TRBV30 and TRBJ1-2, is SQTIHQWPATLVQPVGSPLSLECTVEGTSNPNLYWYRQAAGRGLQLLFYSVGIGQISSEVPQNLSASRPQDRQFILSSKKLLLSDSGFYLCAWSVQPPGGYTFGSGTRLTVV.